Each of the 32 T cell receptor beta chains below was sequenced from the same sample in a study of T cells in Graves' hyperthyroidism and ophthalmopathy. The TCR beta CDR3 regions underwent amplification using RNA transcripts as the source. An initial round of RT-PCR targeting the TCR CDR3 relied on the HTBI primer set. Each CDR3 protein is one row after TCRdb ran MiXCR on the multiplex PCR reads. The sample consists of over 120,000 distinct CDR3 sequences, 22% of them appearing once. The sequenced material came from blood. The receptor source for this set is a woman aged 45-65 years with Graves' hyperthyroidism that later progressed to Graves' ophthalmopathy.

V gene TRBV12-3 or TRBV12-4 combines with J gene TRBJ1-5, with TRBD1 matching over 12 bases. The CDR3 runs to 15 residues. Trimming took 7 bases from V and 4 from J; bases not matched to a gene: 5. The CDR3 is CASKGQGAANQPQHF. The CDR3, as DNA: TGTGCCAGCAAGGGACAGGGGGCGGCTAATCAGCCCCAGCATTTT.

This clonotype was seen many times. The chain links TRBV10-3 to TRBJ1-1; D remains ambiguous. Per the germline V gene, CDR1 is ENHRY and CDR2 is SYGVKD. Trimming shortened V by 6 bases and J by 3 bases, and 11 bases separated the two germline ends. The CDR3 consists of 13 residues. The CDR3 nucleotides are TGTGCCATCAGCCAGAATGGGTACACTGAAGCTTTCTTT. This sequence encodes CAISQNGYTEAFF.

This clonotype has at least ten counts. The chain combines TRBV20-1 with TRBJ1-5; 8 bases are a match to TRBD1. There are 13 residues in the CDR3. After removal of 3 bases from V and 2 bases from J, the junction contained 0 bases not matched to a gene. CDR1 is DFQATT, CDR2 SNEGSKA, per germline (reference sequence). The CDR3 sequence is CSARDRGNQPQHF. The CDR3 DNA reads as TGCAGTGCTAGGGACAGGGGCAATCAGCCCCAGCATTTT.

The genes are TRBV14 and TRBJ2-1, with D possibly TRBD2 on 5 matching bases. V was trimmed by 2 bases and J by 6 bases, leaving 17 bases between them. CDR1 is SGHDN, CDR2 FVKESK, per germline. The CDR3 has 16 amino acids. The CDR3 DNA is TGTGCCAGCAGCCAATCCAGATCCGGGAAGAGCAATGAGCAGTTCTTC. Its translation is CASSQSRSGKSNEQFF.

This clonotype was recorded many times. The chain employs TRBV28 and TRBJ2-2, with D perhaps assigned TRBD1 or TRBD2 (5 bases each). The CDR3 contains 15 residues. Germline CDR1 is MDHEN and CDR2 is SYDVKM. V was clipped by 5 bases and J by 0 bases, with 10 bases between them. Here the CDR3 DNA reads TGTGCCAGCAGTGCTAGCAGGGCGAACACCGGGGAGCTGTTTTTT. It yields the protein CASSASRANTGELFF.

Only a few counts were recorded for this clonotype. The V gene is TRBV6-1, the J gene TRBJ1-4; a possible D gene is TRBD1 (6 bases). Trimming cost V 10 bases and J 8 bases, with 17 bases left between them. Germline V CDR1 and CDR2: MNHNS, SASEGT. The CDR3 covers 13 residues. The CDR3 sequence: CANNRERGEKLFF. The CDR3 DNA follows: TGTGCCAACAACAGGGAACGGGGGGAAAAACTGTTTTTT.

This clonotype was recorded many times. The V and J genes are TRBV2 and TRBJ2-1; no clear D. Trimming took off 4 bases at V and 4 bases at J, with 2 bases between the two ends. CDR3 length: 11 amino acids. Germline V gene lookup returns CDR1 SNHLY and CDR2 FYNNEI. Written as DNA, the CDR3 is TGTGCCAGCAGTGTTTACAATGAGCAGTTCTTC. Translated: CASSVYNEQFF.

This clonotype was detected only a few times. The chain links TRBV7-2 to TRBJ2-7, with 7 bases that match TRBD1. In germline, CDR1 is SGHTA, CDR2 FQGNSA. This CDR3 region has 14 residues. The trim removed 5 bases at V and 2 bases at J, leaving 6 bases unmatched. CDR3 protein: CASSKFQGAYEQYF. In nucleotides, the CDR3 is TGTGCCAGCAGCAAATTCCAGGGGGCCTACGAGCAGTACTTC.

The rearrangement links TRBV6-1 to TRBJ2-1, with unresolved D. Germline values: CDR1 MNHNS, CDR2 SASEGT. The CDR3 runs to 16 residues. V was cut by 4 bases and J by 0 bases, with 13 bases left in between. As DNA, the CDR3 is TGTGCCAGCAGTGCCGACCCCCCGAGCTCCTACAATGAGCAGTTCTTC. This sequence encodes CASSADPPSSYNEQFF.

The gene calls are TRBV29-1 and TRBJ2-2; TRBD1 might be the D (6 bases). Germline V gives CDR1 SQVTM, CDR2 ANQGSEA. The CDR3 totals 11 residues. Trimming shortened V by 7 bases and J by 6 bases, and 9 bases separated the two germline ends. The CDR3, as DNA: TGCAGCGCACAGGGATCCGGGGAGCTGTTTTTT. It translates to CSAQGSGELFF.

The J gene is TRBJ1-3, the V gene TRBV27, with D unclear. This CDR3 has 16 amino acids. Germline CDR1 is MNHEY and CDR2 is SMNVEV (reference sequence). V dropped 6 bases and J dropped 10 bases, with 25 bases sitting between them. The CDR3 loop reads CASSLPAGRRLVTIYF. The CDR3 bases are TGTGCCAGCAGCCTCCCGGCTGGACGCCGTTTGGTGACCATATATTTT.

This clonotype was seen a few times. The chain recombines TRBV2 with TRBJ2-2; a possible D gene is TRBD2 (5 bases). This CDR3 is 14 amino acids long. The V and J ends lost 7 bases and 5 bases respectively, with 14 bases between them. The germline V gene encodes CDR1 SNHLY and CDR2 FYNNEI. The CDR3 DNA reads TGTGCCAGCATGGGTACCTCGGGGACCGGGGAGCTGTTTTTT. Translated, it gives CASMGTSGTGELFF.

Many counts were recorded for this clonotype. The V call is TRBV11-2, the J call TRBJ1-5, with D unclear. Germline V gene data show CDR1 as SGHAT and CDR2 as FQNNGV. Between the trimmed V and J ends, which lost 4 bases and 6 bases, there was a span of 10 bases. This CDR3 has 13 amino acids. As DNA, the CDR3 is TGTGCCAGCAGCTCCGGCTTGGGTCAGCCCCAGCATTTT. Protein product: CASSSGLGQPQHF.

This clonotype was counted ten times or more. The rearrangement links TRBV7-3 to TRBJ2-1, with 7 bases aligning to TRBD2. Unmatched junction bases numbered 6, after V lost 1 base and J lost 0 bases. Germline CDR1 and CDR2: SGHTA and FQGTGA. The CDR3 consists of 17 residues. Written as DNA, the CDR3 is TGTGCCAGCAGCTTAATGCCTAGCGGCGGCTCCTACAATGAGCAGTTCTTC. Its protein product is CASSLMPSGGSYNEQFF.

This clonotype has ten or more counts. This sequence joins TRBV5-1 and TRBJ1-1, with D unresolved. The ends were cut back, 0 bases at V and 0 bases at J, with 9 bases in the middle. Germline V gives CDR1 SGHRS, CDR2 YFSETQ. CDR3 length: 15 amino acids. As DNA, the CDR3 is TGCGCCAGCAGCTTGGTAACAGACATGAACACTGAAGCTTTCTTT. This codes for CASSLVTDMNTEAFF. The complete variable domain, with remaining parts taken from reference TRBV5-1 and TRBJ1-1, reads KAGVTQTPRYLIKTRGQQVTLSCSPISGHRSVSWYQQTPGQGLQFLFEYFSETQRNKGNFPGRFSGRQFSNSRSEMNVSTLELGDSALYLCASSLVTDMNTEAFFGQGTRLTVV.

There are many counts of this clonotype. V and J are TRBV24-1 and TRBJ2-1, with D perhaps TRBD2 (5 bases). The V gene lost 7 bases and the J gene lost 8 bases, with 20 bases spanning the gap. CDR1 KGHDR and CDR2 SFDVKD come from the germline V gene. The CDR3 length is 15 residues. This CDR3 reads CATSRRAPNSDEQFF. The CDR3 DNA reads as TGTGCCACCAGCCGCCGGGCCCCTAATAGCGATGAGCAGTTCTTC.

In its sample, this clonotype was seen many times. This chain uses TRBV2 with TRBJ1-1; D may be TRBD1 (5 bases). CDR1 SNHLY and CDR2 FYNNEI come from the germline V gene. Trimming took off 5 bases at V and 4 bases at J, with 14 bases between the two ends. This CDR3 spans 14 amino acids. As DNA, the CDR3 is TGTGCCAGCAGTCCCCGCCCTGGGGGCACTGAAGCTTTCTTT. This translates into CASSPRPGGTEAFF.

This chain joins TRBV2 and TRBJ2-5, with 9 bases lining up with TRBD1. With 6 bases clipped from V and 3 bases from J, the junction kept 2 bases outside the gene matches. CDR1 SNHLY and CDR2 FYNNEI come from the germline V gene. There are 13 residues in the CDR3. The CDR3 spells CASRWTGEETQYF. The CDR3, as DNA: TGTGCCAGCAGATGGACAGGGGAAGAGACCCAGTACTTC.

This clonotype was recorded many times. The rearrangement joins TRBV5-1 to TRBJ2-7; 12 bases are a match to TRBD2. The V gene end was trimmed by 4 bases and the J gene end by 6 bases; junction bases not matched to a gene: 5. CDR1 SGHRS and CDR2 YFSETQ come from the germline V gene. This CDR3 is 14 amino acids long. CDR3 region: CASSPTSGRFEQYF. CDR3 in DNA: TGCGCCAGCAGCCCCACTAGCGGGAGGTTCGAGCAGTACTTC.

The chain employs TRBV6-1 and TRBJ1-2; the D is unclear. The CDR3 runs to 13 residues. Germline V gene data show CDR1 as MNHNS and CDR2 as SASEGT. Trimming shortened V by 7 bases and J by 0 bases, and 9 bases separated the two germline ends. In DNA form, the CDR3 reads TGTGCCAGCACCCTCGACACTAACTATGGCTACACCTTC. Translated: CASTLDTNYGYTF.

This clonotype has a handful of counts. One end of the junction varies from germline; a read error may be responsible. V usage is TRBV2 and J usage is TRBJ1-6; 7 nucleotides line up with TRBD1. CDR3 size: 13 residues. CDR1 SNHLY and CDR2 FYNNEI come from the germline V gene. The CDR3 protein is CASTPGGNPPLHF. CDR3 sequence (DNA): TGTGCCAGCACACCAGGGGGTAATCCACCCCTCCACTTT.

This clonotype came up many times. The DNA of the CDR3 is TGTGCCAGCAGCCTCCTAAGAGGGGGAAGGTACGAGCAGTACTTC. Its translation: CASSLLRGGRYEQYF. The chain has TRBV7-9 and TRBJ2-7, with D maybe TRBD1 (6 bases). CDR1 is SEHNR and CDR2 is FQNEAQ in the germline V gene (reference sequence). The CDR3 runs 15 residues. Trimming removed 5 bases from V and 4 bases from J, with 18 bases in between.

This clonotype was counted many times. This chain joins TRBV28 and TRBJ1-2, with TRBD1 matching 9 bases. Germline loops: CDR1 MDHEN, CDR2 SYDVKM. V dropped 9 bases and J dropped 8; count of bases not matched to a gene: 10. This CDR3 has 13 residues. The CDR3 spells CASQTGTGRGYTF. The CDR3 nucleotides read TGTGCCAGTCAAACCGGGACAGGGCGCGGCTACACCTTC.

This clonotype was recorded many times. The chain joins TRBV20-1 to TRBJ1-5; D is ambiguous. This CDR3 contains 13 residues. The germline V gene encodes CDR1 DFQATT and CDR2 SNEGSKA (reference sequence). Trimming removed 5 bases from V and 2 bases from J, with 10 bases in between. This chain's CDR3 is CSALKEGNQPQHF. CDR3 DNA sequence: TGCAGTGCTTTGAAAGAGGGCAATCAGCCCCAGCATTTT.

This clonotype was recorded many times. The chain employs TRBV13 and TRBJ2-7, with 11 bases aligning to TRBD2. The CDR3 extends over 14 amino acids. The J segment lost 2 bases and the V segment lost 5 bases, leaving 2 bases of the junction unmatched. Germline V gene lookup returns CDR1 PRHDT and CDR2 FYEKMQ (reference sequence). The CDR3 protein is CASSEGLAAYEQYF. DNA of the CDR3: TGTGCCAGCAGCGAGGGACTAGCGGCCTACGAGCAGTACTTC. Filled out from reference TRBV13 and TRBJ2-7, the complete variable domain reads AAGVIQSPRHLIKEKRETATLKCYPIPRHDTVYWYQQGPGQDPQFLISFYEKMQSDKGSIPDRFSAQQFSDYHSELNMSSLELGDSALYFCASSEGLAAYEQYFGPGTRLTVT.

The V and J genes are TRBV25-1 and TRBJ2-5, with 10 bases matching TRBD2. Germline CDR1 reads MGHDK; CDR2 reads SYGVNS. The junction had 3 bases not matched to a gene; V was cut back by 1 base and J by 4 bases. The CDR3 is 15 amino acids. CDR3 sequence reads: CASSELAGGGETQYF. CDR3 DNA sequence: TGTGCCAGCAGTGAATTAGCGGGAGGCGGAGAGACCCAGTACTTC.

This sequence joins TRBV28 and TRBJ1-3; TRBD1 is a possible D gene (5 bases). Per germline, CDR1 MDHEN and CDR2 SYDVKM. With 3 bases removed from V and 5 bases from J, the gap between germline ends came to 11 bases. The CDR3 spans 14 residues. CDR3 protein: CASSFDSSRNTIYF. CDR3 DNA: TGTGCCAGCAGTTTCGACAGTTCAAGAAACACCATATATTTT.

Ten or more counts support this clonotype. The CDR3 DNA reads TGTGCCAGCAGCCGGGGACAGGTTGAAGCTTTCTTT. Translating gives CASSRGQVEAFF. V and J are TRBV3-1 and TRBJ1-1; 8 bases agree with TRBD1. CDR3 length equals 12 residues. Per germline, CDR1 LGHDT and CDR2 YNNKEL (reference sequence). V dropped 4 bases and J dropped 7; count of bases not matched to a gene: 2.

The chain carries TRBV7-2 and TRBJ2-7; D not resolved. The V end lost 2 bases, the J end lost 4 bases, and 9 bases lay between the germline ends. Germline V gene sequence: CDR1 SGHTA, CDR2 FQGNSA. The CDR3 is 13 amino acids. Here the CDR3 reads CASSLLRVYEQYF. CDR3 in DNA: TGTGCCAGCAGCTTATTACGCGTTTACGAGCAGTACTTC.

The chain joins TRBV29-1 to TRBJ2-3, with 7 bases matching TRBD1. The CDR3 contains 16 residues. CDR1 and CDR2 (germline): SQVTM, ANQGSEA. V shed 6 bases, J shed 4 bases, and the junction held 16 bases outside the gene matches. CDR3 amino acids: CSVTFLSRGNADTQYF. Written as DNA, the CDR3 is TGCAGCGTGACCTTCCTTAGCAGGGGGAATGCAGATACGCAGTATTTT.

This clonotype was found many times. The CDR3 region has the DNA TGCGCCAGCAGCTCGACAGGGAGGGACACTGAAGCTTTCTTT. This translates into CASSSTGRDTEAFF. V and J are TRBV5-1 and TRBJ1-1; 7 nucleotides line up with TRBD1. Germline assignment: CDR1 SGHRS and CDR2 YFSETQ. CDR3 length: 14 residues. The junction had 5 bases not matched to a gene; V was cut back by 3 bases and J by 3 bases. Complete variable domain (other parts from reference TRBV5-1 and TRBJ1-1): KAGVTQTPRYLIKTRGQQVTLSCSPISGHRSVSWYQQTPGQGLQFLFEYFSETQRNKGNFPGRFSGRQFSNSRSEMNVSTLELGDSALYLCASSSTGRDTEAFFGQGTRLTVV.

This clonotype has a count of ten or more. J is TRBJ2-1 and V is TRBV28; tentative D call: TRBD1 (5 bases). CDR3 length: 17 amino acids. CDR1 and CDR2 from the germline V gene are MDHEN and SYDVKM. Trimming stripped 7 bases from V and 0 bases from J, with 19 bases between. The CDR3 DNA reads as TGTGCCAGCACCTCTTTTGGGGCCCCCCGCTCCTACAATGAGCAGTTCTTC. This gives the protein CASTSFGAPRSYNEQFF.